This TCR beta chain was observed in a study of T cell changes during pregnancy in multiple sclerosis. Produced via immunoSEQ multiplex PCR; TCRdb's table is partial and in-frame only. The table records 40,000 to 55,000 clones, around nine tenths of them present only once. The CDR3 has 15 amino acids. Germline lookup yields CDR1 SQVTM and CDR2 ANQGSEA. V lost 7 bases and J 1 base, leaving 19 bases between the germline ends. This clone was seen a handful of times. Specimen: CD4+ T cells from peripheral blood mononuclear cells, collected before pregnancy. V is TRBV29-1 and J is TRBJ1-1; D is unresolved. The receptor was isolated from a female donor with multiple sclerosis, enrolled in a pregnancy study. The chain's CDR3 is CSALMGEVWNTEAFF. The CDR3, as DNA: TGCAGCGCACTGATGGGAGAAGTCTGGAACACTGAAGCTTTCTTT.